This T cell receptor (beta chain) was documented in a study of cytomegalovirus exposure and HLA in healthy donors. Whole-study results and caveats: Later analysis demonstrated an association between a missense DCLRE1C variant and TCR beta V- and J-gene trimming. Likely technical artifact: a cluster of highly shared sequence variants. Roughly uniform sequencing depth across donors was assumed, possibly incorrectly.

CDR3 length: 17 residues. Trimming removed 5 bases from V and 1 base from J; junction bases left unmatched: 14. Looked up from germline, CDR1 is LNHDA and CDR2 is SQIVND (reference sequence). For this clone: Its target is unknown.

PCR amplification relied on 60 Vbeta primers (plus 13 Jbeta primers). Data came from immunoSEQ multiplex PCR; TCRdb stores just in-frame clones and leaves some out. The repertoire includes 310,000 or so clones, roughly 90% of them detected once, and roughly 2% sits in the top ten. The sample consisted of PBMCs. The genes are TRBV19 and TRBJ2-7, with 7 bases identical to TRBD1. This receptor was identified in a woman between 18 and 29 years old in good health and CMV-seronegative. Here the CDR3 reads CASSDKEPGQFSYEQYF. The DNA for the CDR3 is TGTGCCAGTAGTGACAAGGAGCCGGGACAGTTTTCCTACGAGCAGTACTTC.